The table lists the clone carrying this T cell receptor (beta chain) with many counts. The antigen remains unidentified. This entry belongs to a study of T cells in Graves' hyperthyroidism and ophthalmopathy. V lost 0 bases and J 2 bases, leaving 8 bases between the germline ends. Germline V CDR1 and CDR2: SGDLS, YYNGEE. CDR3 size: 14 residues. Newly diagnosed patients aged 18 to 65 had hyperthyroidism of under 2 months' duration. Whole-study findings and limits: Model-based prediction identified ophthalmopathy a median roughly six months prior to its onset. Blood shared most expanded thyroid clonotypes above 0.001.

Researchers took RNA transcripts and amplified the TCR beta CDR3 regions from them. HTBI primers were used for first-round RT-PCR of the TCR CDR3. Using its own MiXCR run on the multiplex PCR reads, TCRdb lists one record per CDR3 protein. Of about 360,000 distinct CDR3 sequences listed, roughly 25% were seen once; the top ten hold 73%. The sequenced sample was blood. The clonotype originates from a man aged 50-59 years with Graves' hyperthyroidism. The chain combines TRBV9 with TRBJ2-5, with D unresolved. CDR3 coding DNA: TGTGCCAGCAGCGTAGGAGCATCTCAAGAGACCCAGTACTTC. This translates into CASSVGASQETQYF.